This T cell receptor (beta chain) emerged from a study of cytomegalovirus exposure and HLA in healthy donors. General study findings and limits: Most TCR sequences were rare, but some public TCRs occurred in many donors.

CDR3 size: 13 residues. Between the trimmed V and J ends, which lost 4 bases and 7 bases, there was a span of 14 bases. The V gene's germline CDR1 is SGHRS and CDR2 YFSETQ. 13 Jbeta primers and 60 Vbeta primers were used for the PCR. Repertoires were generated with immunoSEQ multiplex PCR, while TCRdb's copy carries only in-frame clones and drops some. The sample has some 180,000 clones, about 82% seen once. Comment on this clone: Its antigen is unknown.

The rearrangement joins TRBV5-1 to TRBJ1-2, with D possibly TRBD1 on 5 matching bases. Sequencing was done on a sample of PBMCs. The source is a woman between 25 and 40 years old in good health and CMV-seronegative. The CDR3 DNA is TGCGCCAGCAGCATCGGGACTGTCGGTGGCTACACCTTC. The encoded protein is CASSIGTVGGYTF. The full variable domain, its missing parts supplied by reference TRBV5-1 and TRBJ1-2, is KAGVTQTPRYLIKTRGQQVTLSCSPISGHRSVSWYQQTPGQGLQFLFEYFSETQRNKGNFPGRFSGRQFSNSRSEMNVSTLELGDSALYLCASSIGTVGGYTFGSGTRLTVV.